This is a list of T cell receptor beta chains from one sample in a study of neurological immune-mediated disorders. Via MiXCR, TCRdb re-called the 5' RACE reads, giving one row per CDR3 protein. The sample holds tens of thousands of distinct CDR3 sequences, 13% seen once. The sequenced material came from PBMCs. All receptors derive from a man aged 25 to 40 in good health. Each CDR3 is given with its conserved first and last residue. D genes are given only for firm matches. Expanded clones get a size class; other rows say once, few or many, or leave the size out.

>TRBV7-7|13|.|many|TRBJ2-3
CASSRTGTNTQYF
TGTGCCAGCAGCCGTACCGGGACCAATACGCAGTATTTT
>TRBV10-3|13|TRBD2|many|TRBJ2-1
CAISEKGRVEQFF
TGTGCCATCAGTGAAAAAGGGAGGGTGGAGCAGTTCTTC
>TRBV5-1|19|.|many|TRBJ2-1
CASSLAKFGGGPNHDEQFF
TGCGCCAGCAGCTTGGCCAAGTTCGGTGGCGGGCCTAACCACGATGAGCAGTTCTTC
>TRBV7-2|15|TRBD2|many|TRBJ2-5
CASSFGLAGGGTQYF
TGTGCCAGCAGCTTTGGACTAGCGGGAGGGGGGACCCAGTACTTC
>TRBV2|13|.|many|TRBJ1-1
CASSEARGTEAFF
TGTGCCAGCAGTGAAGCGCGGGGGACTGAAGCTTTCTTT
>TRBV27|11|.|.|TRBJ2-1
CASLLGGFQFF
TGTGCCAGTTTACTAGGGGGTTTCCAGTTCTTC
>TRBV4-1|17|TRBD1|many|TRBJ2-5
CASSQDKGQGLIETQYF
TGCGCCAGCAGCCAAGATAAGGGACAGGGATTGATTGAGACCCAGTACTTC
>TRBV7-2|15|.|many|TRBJ2-7
CASSLEVAVSYEQYF
TGTGCCAGCAGCTTAGAAGTTGCGGTCTCCTACGAGCAGTACTTC
>TRBV28|16|TRBD1|.|TRBJ2-2
CANTRGTGLNIGELFF
TGTGCCAACACCCGGGGGACAGGACTGAACATCGGGGAGCTGTTTTTT
>TRBV18|16|TRBD2|many|TRBJ2-1
CASSPPGLAINNEQFF
TGTGCCAGCTCACCCCCCGGACTAGCGATCAACAATGAGCAGTTCTTC
>TRBV20-1|15|.|many|TRBJ2-7
CSASPLTGLPYEQYF
TGCAGTGCCTCGCCATTAACAGGGTTGCCCTACGAGCAGTACTTC
>TRBV6-1|12|.|many|TRBJ1-5
CASSEWNQPQHF
TGTGCCAGCAGTGAGTGGAATCAGCCCCAGCATTTT
>TRBV12-3/TRBV12-4|13|.|many|TRBJ2-7
CASSEQEFGEQYF
TGTGCCAGCAGCGAACAGGAGTTTGGCGAGCAGTACTTC
>TRBV20-1|14|TRBD2|many|TRBJ2-4
CSASEALAGNIQYF
TGCAGTGCTTCAGAGGCACTAGCGGGGAACATTCAGTACTTC
>TRBV3-1|14|TRBD2|many|TRBJ2-7
CASSQVSGSVEQYF
TGTGCCAGCAGCCAAGTTAGCGGGAGTGTCGAGCAGTACTTC
>TRBV5-1|17|.|many|TRBJ1-1
CASSLDGQSRMNTEAFF
TGCGCCAGCAGCTTGGACGGACAGTCGAGAATGAACACTGAAGCTTTCTTT
>TRBV5-1|15|.|many|TRBJ2-1
CASSQQGGSSNEQFF
TGCGCCAGCAGCCAACAGGGGGGGTCTTCCAATGAGCAGTTCTTC
>TRBV7-6|14|.|many|TRBJ2-7
CASSLLAQSYEQYF
TGTGCCAGCAGCTTACTAGCGCAGTCCTACGAGCAGTACTTC
>TRBV12-3/TRBV12-4|14|TRBD1|many|TRBJ2-5
CASRRRDREETQYF
TGTGCCAGCAGACGGCGGGACAGGGAAGAGACCCAGTACTTC
>TRBV24-1|14|.|many|TRBJ2-7
CATSDSGTLDEQYF
TGTGCCACCAGTGATTCCGGGACACTAGACGAGCAGTACTTC
>TRBV20-1|14|TRBD1|many|TRBJ1-6
CSAGWDRGESPLHF
TGCAGTGCTGGCTGGGACAGGGGGGAATCACCCCTCCACTTT
>TRBV28|13|.|many|TRBJ1-1
CASSFQTNTEAFF
TGTGCCAGCAGTTTCCAAACGAACACTGAAGCTTTCTTT
>TRBV20-1|14|TRBD2|many|TRBJ2-3
CSVSSGSRTDTQYF
TGCAGTGTTTCTAGCGGGAGTCGCACAGATACGCAGTATTTT
>TRBV5-6|15|TRBD1|many|TRBJ2-7
CASSDGTGRYYEQYF
TGTGCCAGCAGCGACGGGACAGGGCGGTACTACGAGCAGTACTTC
>TRBV28|13|.|many|TRBJ1-5
CASSLTLGQPQHF
TGTGCCAGCAGTTTAACGTTAGGTCAGCCCCAGCATTTT
>TRBV20-1|13|TRBD1|many|TRBJ1-5
CSAHDRVNQPQHF
TGCAGTGCCCACGACAGGGTAAATCAGCCCCAGCATTTT
>TRBV10-3|12|.|many|TRBJ2-7
CAISDGQYEQYF
TGTGCCATCAGCGACGGACAGTACGAGCAGTACTTC
>TRBV7-2|14|.|many|TRBJ2-1
CASSLAGPYNEQFF
TGTGCCAGCAGCTTAGCTGGACCTTACAATGAGCAGTTCTTC
>TRBV6-4|18|TRBD1|many|TRBJ2-1
CASRREGQGGLVGGEQFF
TGTGCCAGCAGACGAGAGGGACAGGGGGGGTTAGTAGGCGGTGAGCAGTTCTTC
>TRBV29-1|11|.|many|TRBJ2-7
CSVGDPGEQYF
TGCAGCGTTGGGGATCCTGGCGAGCAGTACTTC
>TRBV5-1|13|TRBD1|.|TRBJ1-1
CASSETGATEAFF
TGCGCCAGCAGCGAGACAGGGGCCACTGAAGCTTTCTTT
>TRBV12-3/TRBV12-4|14|.|many|TRBJ1-3
CASRLQDSGNTIYF
TGTGCCAGCAGATTACAGGACTCTGGAAACACCATATATTTT
>TRBV20-1|14|.|many|TRBJ2-1
CSASGQEGAGEQFF
TGCAGTGCTAGCGGGCAGGAGGGAGCAGGCGAGCAGTTCTTC
>TRBV7-6|16|.|many|TRBJ2-7
CASSLGPTGYSYEQYF
TGTGCCAGCAGCTTAGGGCCTACAGGGTATAGCTACGAGCAGTACTTC
>TRBV5-1|13|.|many|TRBJ2-5
CASSPTIQETQYF
TGCGCCAGCAGCCCGACAATACAAGAGACCCAGTACTTC
>TRBV5-1|17|TRBD2|many|TRBJ2-3
CASSWPIAGGITDTQYF
TGCGCCAGCAGCTGGCCCATAGCGGGAGGAATCACAGATACGCAGTATTTT
>TRBV10-1|15|.|many|TRBJ2-1
CASSEGASSYNEQFF
TGCGCCAGCAGTGAGGGGGCAAGCTCCTACAATGAGCAGTTCTTC
>TRBV5-1|14|.|many|TRBJ2-3
CASSLTSSLDTQYF
TGCGCCAGCAGCTTAACTAGCTCGTTAGATACGCAGTATTTT
>TRBV9|12|.|many|TRBJ2-1
CASPRGSCEQFF
TGTGCCAGCCCCCGGGGGAGTTGTGAGCAGTTCTTC
>TRBV12-3/TRBV12-4|15|TRBD2|many|TRBJ2-7
CASSLRTSGTYEQYF
TGTGCCAGCAGTTTACGTACTAGCGGGACCTACGAGCAGTACTTC
>TRBV5-1|15|TRBD2|many|TRBJ2-1
CASTRLAGEKNEQFF
TGCGCCAGCACCCGACTAGCGGGAGAGAAGAATGAGCAGTTCTTC
>TRBV20-1|12|.|many|TRBJ2-7
CSPRGGVLEQYF
TGCAGTCCGAGGGGGGGGGTCCTCGAGCAGTACTTC
>TRBV29-1|11|TRBD1|many|TRBJ2-7
CSVGTGYEQYF
TGCAGCGTGGGGACAGGTTACGAGCAGTACTTC
>TRBV5-1|18|TRBD2|many|TRBJ2-1
CASSFSPDLAGVYNEQFF
TGCGCCAGCAGCTTCTCCCCGGACCTAGCGGGAGTCTACAATGAGCAGTTCTTC
>TRBV10-3|14|TRBD1|many|TRBJ2-1
CATSGQGGIYEQFF
TGTGCCACCTCGGGACAGGGGGGGATCTATGAGCAGTTCTTC
>TRBV20-1|13|TRBD2|many|TRBJ2-7
CSAWGLAGGEQYF
TGCAGTGCTTGGGGACTAGCGGGAGGTGAGCAGTACTTC
>TRBV18|15|TRBD1|few|TRBJ1-2
CASSPPVTGNNGYTF
TGTGCCAGCTCACCACCCGTGACAGGGAATAATGGCTACACCTTC
>TRBV12-3/TRBV12-4|14|TRBD1|many|TRBJ2-3
CASSPTGVADTQYF
TGTGCCAGCAGTCCGACAGGGGTGGCAGATACGCAGTATTTT
>TRBV20-1|15|.|many|TRBJ1-2
CSASLRTVNQPGYTF
TGCAGTGCTAGCCTCAGGACAGTAAACCAACCTGGCTACACCTTC
>TRBV5-4|15|.|few|TRBJ2-2
CASSLGSPNTGELFF
TGTGCCAGCAGCTTGGGTAGCCCGAACACCGGGGAGCTGTTTTTT
>TRBV20-1|14|.|many|TRBJ1-2
CSARPGRQGSGYTF
TGCAGTGCTAGACCGGGGCGGCAGGGGAGCGGCTACACCTTC
>TRBV5-1|15|TRBD1|many|TRBJ2-7
CASSSGQGEFGEQYF
TGCGCCAGCAGTTCCGGACAGGGGGAGTTTGGCGAGCAGTACTTC
>TRBV20-1|14|.|many|TRBJ2-5
CSARPLEYQETQYF
TGCAGTGCTAGACCTTTAGAGTACCAAGAGACCCAGTACTTC